This passage covers 25 T cell receptor beta chains from one sample sequenced in a study of T cells after yellow fever vaccination. Each CDR3 protein gets one entry after TCRdb re-called the 5' RACE reads with MiXCR. Of a few hundred thousand distinct CDR3 sequences in the sample, 7.5% to 9% are singletons; the top ten hold 18%. The source was PBMCs, collected on the day of the first yellow fever vaccination. The receptors stem from a man between 18 and 29 years old who received the YFV17D yellow fever vaccine.

In its sample, this clonotype was seen many times. The chain joins TRBV12-3 or TRBV12-4 to TRBJ2-1, with D unclear. The V gene lost 6 bases and the J gene lost 8 bases, with 14 bases spanning the gap. The CDR3 is made up of 13 amino acids. DNA for the CDR3: TGTGCCAGCAGCCCCCAGCTCGCGCATGAGCAGTTCTTC. Translated, it gives CASSPQLAHEQFF.

In its sample, this clonotype was seen a few times. This chain connects TRBV4-3 to TRBJ1-6, with D tentatively TRBD1 (5 bases). Germline assignment: CDR1 LGHNA and CDR2 YSLEER. Trimming took 3 bases from V and 9 from J, leaving 12 bases between them. The length of the CDR3 is 14 residues. The CDR3 is CASSQFQGGSPLHF. The CDR3 nucleotides are TGCGCCAGCAGCCAGTTTCAGGGTGGTTCACCCCTCCACTTT.

This clonotype showed up many times. This rearrangement joins TRBV11-2 to TRBJ1-6; D ambiguous. Germline CDR1 reads SGHAT; CDR2 reads FQNNGV. V was trimmed by 6 bases and J by 5 bases, leaving 17 bases between them. This CDR3 has 16 residues. CDR3 protein: CASSLRPGGNNSPLHF. CDR3 coding DNA: TGTGCCAGCAGTCTGAGACCCGGCGGTAATAATTCACCCCTCCACTTT.

The CDR3 DNA is TGTGCCAGCAGCCAATCTGACCAAGAGACCCAGTACTTC. It yields the protein CASSQSDQETQYF. The rearrangement links TRBV3-1 to TRBJ2-5, with no clear D. The CDR3 is made up of 13 amino acids. V was shortened by 2 bases and J by 0 bases, with 4 bases between the two germline ends. Germline V gene sequence: CDR1 LGHDT, CDR2 YNNKEL (reference sequence).

This clonotype occurred a few times. The genes are TRBV28 and TRBJ2-7; D gene uncertain. The CDR3 covers 13 residues. Germline V gives CDR1 MDHEN, CDR2 SYDVKM. Trimming shortened V by 6 bases and J by 2 bases, and 11 bases separated the two germline ends. CDR3 in DNA: TGTGCCAGCAGGGGCTCTGGGACCTACGAGCAGTACGTC. It encodes CASRGSGTYEQYV.

The chain employs TRBV25-1 and TRBJ1-3, with D possibly being TRBD1 (5 bases). Trimming took 3 bases from V and 2 from J, leaving 11 bases between them. CDR3 length equals 15 residues. Per germline, CDR1 MGHDK and CDR2 SYGVNS. Here the CDR3 reads CASSDPRGPGNTIYF. As DNA, the CDR3 is TGTGCCAGCAGTGATCCCCGGGGACCTGGAAACACCATATATTTT.

This sequence joins TRBV4-3 and TRBJ2-1, with a tentative D call TRBD2 (7 bases). Trimming removed 1 base at V and 0 bases at J, with 13 bases between. The CDR3 has 17 amino acids. The germline V gene encodes CDR1 LGHNA and CDR2 YSLEER. CDR3 region: CASSQARGGDSYNEQFF. DNA for the CDR3: TGCGCCAGCAGCCAAGCAAGGGGGGGGGACTCCTACAATGAGCAGTTCTTC.

The sample holds a few counts of this clonotype. This rearrangement joins TRBV29-1 to TRBJ2-7; 7 positions match TRBD1. This CDR3 comprises 14 residues. J was trimmed by 3 bases and V by 0 bases; bases with no gene match: 5. Germline CDR1 is SQVTM and CDR2 is ANQGSEA. This chain's CDR3 is CSVEDLGDSYEQYF. The CDR3 DNA is TGCAGCGTTGAAGATCTCGGGGACAGCTACGAGCAGTACTTC.

This clonotype turned up a few times. The chain uses TRBV12-3 or TRBV12-4 and TRBJ1-6; 8 bases line up with TRBD1. Germline trimming cut 5 bases from V and 7 bases from J; bases unmatched to any gene: 22. The CDR3 is made up of 20 amino acids. This CDR3 reads CASSPTTRGTGGPGNSPLHF. CDR3 nucleotide sequence: TGTGCCAGCAGTCCAACCACTCGGGGGACAGGAGGGCCCGGCAATTCACCCCTCCACTTT.

This clonotype has a handful of counts. CDR3 sequence: CASSQTLYNEQFF. The CDR3 DNA reads TGTGCCAGCAGCCAGACACTCTACAATGAGCAGTTCTTC. The rearrangement joins TRBV4-2 to TRBJ2-1; D gene ambiguous. Germline CDR1 reads LGHNA; CDR2 reads YNFKEQ. The CDR3 length is 13 residues. Trimming removed 3 bases at V and 3 bases at J, with 6 bases between.

Only a few counts were recorded for this clonotype. The chain couples TRBV7-2 to TRBJ1-1, with 8 bases aligning to TRBD1. The CDR3 extends over 14 amino acids. The germline V gene has CDR1 SGHTA and CDR2 FQGNSA. V was pared by 5 bases and J by 6 bases, with 8 bases of the junction left unmatched. CDR3: CASSPDRGWSEAFF. CDR3 coding DNA: TGTGCCAGCAGCCCCGACAGGGGATGGTCTGAAGCTTTCTTT.

This clonotype was recorded many times. The rearrangement uses TRBV5-4 and TRBJ2-1; TRBD1 matches at 8 bases. The CDR3 runs to 16 residues. J was trimmed by 6 bases and V by 4 bases; bases with no gene match: 12. Per germline, CDR1 SGHNT and CDR2 YYREEE (reference sequence). Here the CDR3 reads CASSPPGQGAINEQFF. The CDR3 DNA reads TGTGCCAGCAGCCCCCCCGGGCAGGGGGCGATCAATGAGCAGTTCTTC.

This clonotype turned up a few times. The genes are TRBV5-1 and TRBJ2-3; possibly TRBD1 or TRBD2 for D (5 bases each). With 4 bases removed from V and 5 bases from J, the gap between germline ends came to 17 bases. CDR3 length equals 15 residues. CDR1 and CDR2 (germline): SGHRS, YFSETQ. CDR3 sequence reads: CASSATGTIGDTQYF. The CDR3, as DNA: TGCGCCAGCAGCGCAACCGGGACGATAGGAGATACGCAGTATTTT.

CDR3 nucleotides: TGTGCCAGCAGCCCCGGACTGGGACTACTATACGAGCAGTACGTC. Translating it yields CASSPGLGLLYEQYV. V gene TRBV5-5 combines with J gene TRBJ2-7; TRBD2 matches at 7 bases. The CDR3 length is 15 residues. Germline CDR1 SGHKS, CDR2 YYEKEE (reference sequence). V was pared by 4 bases and J by 4 bases, with 11 bases of the junction left unmatched.

This clonotype was counted many times. V and J are TRBV2 and TRBJ2-3; D unclear. Germline V gene sequence: CDR1 SNHLY, CDR2 FYNNEI. The CDR3 covers 12 residues. Trimming cost V 0 bases and J 4 bases, with 2 bases left between them. CDR3: CASSEAPDTQYF. The CDR3 DNA sequence: TGTGCCAGCAGTGAAGCCCCAGATACGCAGTATTTT. Combining the CDR3 with reference TRBV2 and TRBJ2-3 gives the whole variable domain EPEVTQTPSHQVTQMGQEVILRCVPISNHLYFYWYRQILGQKVEFLVSFYNNEISEKSEIFDDQFSVERPDGSNFTLKIRSTKLEDSAMYFCASSEAPDTQYFGPGTRLTVL.

The sample holds many counts of this clonotype. The chain joins TRBV5-4 to TRBJ2-4; 9 bases agree with TRBD1. CDR1 and CDR2 from the germline V gene are SGHNT and YYREEE (reference sequence). The CDR3 loop spans 13 amino acids. With V trimmed by 3 bases and J by 8 bases, 3 bases remained unmatched. Written as DNA, the CDR3 is TGTGCCAGCAGCTCGACAGGGGGGGACATTCAGTACTTC. Amino acids: CASSSTGGDIQYF.

The CDR3 region has the DNA TGTGCCAGCTCACCCGGGACTAGCGGCTCGAACACCGGGGAGCTGTTTTTT. Translated: CASSPGTSGSNTGELFF. The J gene is TRBJ2-2, the V gene TRBV18; 11 nucleotides line up with TRBD2. The CDR3 covers 17 residues. Germline V gene sequence: CDR1 KGHSH, CDR2 LQKENI. The V segment lost 3 bases and the J segment 0 bases; nucleotides outside the gene matches: 3. Using reference TRBV18 and TRBJ2-2 for the parts outside the CDR3, the full variable domain is NAGVMQNPRHLVRRRGQEARLRCSPMKGHSHVYWYRQLPEEGLKFMVYLQKENIIDESGMPKERFSAEFPKEGPSILRIQQVVRGDSAAYFCASSPGTSGSNTGELFFGEGSRLTVL.

This clonotype occurred many times. The V call is TRBV4-1, the J call TRBJ2-5; TRBD2 matches at 11 bases. Germline CDR1 and CDR2: MGHRA and YSYEKL. The CDR3 has 15 amino acids. Unmatched junction bases numbered 5, after V lost 5 bases and J lost 3 bases. Here the CDR3 DNA reads TGCGCCAGCAGCGGCGGGACTAGCGGTGAAGAGACCCAGTACTTC. Translating it yields CASSGGTSGEETQYF.

This clonotype came up many times. The CDR3 DNA reads as TGTGCCAGCAGCTTAGACTTTTCAGGGGCCAACGTCCTGACTTTC. Translation gives CASSLDFSGANVLTF. The chain combines TRBV7-2 with TRBJ2-6, with D uncertain. V gave up 1 base and J gave up 4 bases, with 8 bases separating them. CDR3 length equals 15 residues. Germline V gene sequence: CDR1 SGHTA, CDR2 FQGNSA.

This chain uses TRBV20-1 with TRBJ2-7, with TRBD1 as a possible D gene (6 bases). CDR3 length: 14 residues. V dropped 6 bases and J dropped 2 bases, with 17 bases sitting between them. The germline V gene encodes CDR1 DFQATT and CDR2 SNEGSKA (reference sequence). CDR3 in amino acids: CSARSGESAYEQYV. The CDR3, as DNA: TGCAGTGCCCGATCAGGGGAGAGCGCCTACGAGCAGTACGTC.

This clonotype was observed a handful of times. The chain couples TRBV4-3 to TRBJ2-4; no definite D call. The V end was cut by 0 bases, the J end by 0 bases, with 6 bases between. Germline CDR1 and CDR2: LGHNA and YSLEER. The CDR3 spans 15 residues. This chain's CDR3 is CASSQDFLAKNIQYF. As DNA, the CDR3 is TGCGCCAGCAGCCAAGACTTTCTAGCCAAAAACATTCAGTACTTC.

V and J are TRBV6-2 or TRBV6-3 and TRBJ2-2; a possible D gene is TRBD1 (7 bases). V gave up 7 bases and J gave up 5 bases, with 14 bases separating them. The CDR3 has 14 amino acids. Looked up from germline, CDR1 is MNHEY and CDR2 is SVGEGT. The CDR3 loop reads CASTGGPWTGELFF. The CDR3 DNA reads as TGTGCCAGCACAGGGGGGCCTTGGACCGGGGAGCTGTTTTTT.

This clonotype was detected only a few times. This sequence joins TRBV12-3 or TRBV12-4 and TRBJ2-1; D may be TRBD2 (7 bases). Trimming took off 0 bases at V and 4 bases at J, with 10 bases between the two ends. The CDR3 sequence is 15 residues long. The chain's CDR3 is CASSLAGGQYNEQFF. CDR3 DNA: TGTGCCAGCAGTTTAGCGGGGGGGCAGTACAATGAGCAGTTCTTC.

The chain combines TRBV20-1 with TRBJ1-1, with D unclear. The V end lost 0 bases, the J end lost 0 bases, and 8 bases lay between the germline ends. Germline V gives CDR1 DFQATT, CDR2 SNEGSKA (reference sequence). The CDR3 has 14 amino acids. The CDR3 DNA reads TGCAGTGCTAGAGACGGCAGATTGAACACTGAAGCTTTCTTT. This codes for CSARDGRLNTEAFF.

J is TRBJ2-7 and V is TRBV5-1; TRBD1 matches at 12 bases. V lost 4 bases to trimming and J lost 4 bases; unmatched junction nucleotides: 6. This CDR3 is built from 15 residues. Germline V gene sequence: CDR1 SGHRS, CDR2 YFSETQ. For the CDR3, the DNA is TGCGCCAGCAGCCAAGGGACAGGGGGCTTGTACGAGCAGTACGTC. As protein: CASSQGTGGLYEQYV.